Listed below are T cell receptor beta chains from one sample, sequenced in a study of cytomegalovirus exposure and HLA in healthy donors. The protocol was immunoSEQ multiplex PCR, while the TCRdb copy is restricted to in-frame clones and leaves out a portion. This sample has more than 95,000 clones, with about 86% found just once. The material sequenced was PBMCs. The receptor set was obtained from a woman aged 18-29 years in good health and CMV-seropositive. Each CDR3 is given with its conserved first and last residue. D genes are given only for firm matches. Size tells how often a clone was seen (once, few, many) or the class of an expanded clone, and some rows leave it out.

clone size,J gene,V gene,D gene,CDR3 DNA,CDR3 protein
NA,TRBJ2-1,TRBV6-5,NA,TGTGCCAGCAGTTACCTTCTGGGACAATCCTACAATGAGCAGTTCTTC,CASSYLLGQSYNEQFF
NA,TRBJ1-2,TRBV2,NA,TGTGCCAGCAGGGGAGGGACCTATGGCTACACCTTC,CASRGGTYGYTF
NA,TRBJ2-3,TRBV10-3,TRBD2,TGTGCCATCAGGAACCCTGGGCTAGCGGGGGGGACAGATACGCAGTATTTT,CAIRNPGLAGGTDTQYF
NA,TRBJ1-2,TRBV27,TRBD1,TGTGCCAGCAGTACAGGGGCGATGGGCGGCTACACCTTC,CASSTGAMGGYTF
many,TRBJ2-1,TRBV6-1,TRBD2,TGTGCCAGCAGTGAACTAGCGGGGGGGTACAATGAGCAGTTCTTC,CASSELAGGYNEQFF
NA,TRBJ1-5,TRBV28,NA,TGTGCCAGCAGTTTATTTCGGGGGACTAGCAATCAGCCCCAGCATTTT,CASSLFRGTSNQPQHF
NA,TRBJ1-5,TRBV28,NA,TGTGCCAGCAGCTCTATTCGACTGATTAGCAATCAGCCCCAGCATTTT,CASSSIRLISNQPQHF
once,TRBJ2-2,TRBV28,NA,TGTGCCAGCAGTTTATACAGGGCGAACACCGGGGAGCTGTTTTTT,CASSLYRANTGELFF
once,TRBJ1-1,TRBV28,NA,TGTGCCAGCATGGAGCAGGGGAACACTGAAGCTTTCTTT,CASMEQGNTEAFF
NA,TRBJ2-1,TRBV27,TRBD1,TGTGCCAGCAATCCACAGGGGGATGAGCAGTTCTTC,CASNPQGDEQFF
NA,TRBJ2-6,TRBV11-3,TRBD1,TGTGCCAGCAGCGCCGGACAGGGTACTTCTGGGGCCAACGTCCTGACTTTC,CASSAGQGTSGANVLTF
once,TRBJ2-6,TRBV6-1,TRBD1,TGTGCCAGCGGTAAGACAGGGGCTGGGGCCAACGTCCTGACTTTC,CASGKTGAGANVLTF
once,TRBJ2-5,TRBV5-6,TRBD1,TGTGCCAGCAGCTTGAAGCTCAGGGGGCGGGAGACCCAGTACTTC,CASSLKLRGRETQYF
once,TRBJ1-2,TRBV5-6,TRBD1,TGTGCCAGCAGCGCCCGGGACAGGGGAACCTATGGCTACACCTTC,CASSARDRGTYGYTF
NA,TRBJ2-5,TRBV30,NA,TGTGCCTGGAGGATTAGCGTCAGGGAGACCCAGTACTTC,CAWRISVRETQYF
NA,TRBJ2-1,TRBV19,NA,TGTGCCAGTAAGCTTGGTAGTAATGAGCAGTTCTTC,CASKLGSNEQFF